A single sample is the source of the 12 T cell receptor beta chains below, sequenced in a study of T-cell reconstitution after alpha-beta-depleted transplantation in children. Preparation of the TCRbeta library was carried out with unique molecular identifiers. TCRdb passed the PCR reads through MiXCR, listing each CDR3 protein once. The table records roughly 200,000 distinct CDR3 sequences, roughly 7.5% of them present only once. This material consisted of PBMCs from the stem cell graft donor, taken from the stem cell graft. Source of these receptors: a human donor who donated a stem cell graft to a child with Wiskott-Aldrich syndrome.

V usage is TRBV6-5 and J usage is TRBJ1-1, with 7 bases identical to TRBD1. Germline V gives CDR1 MNHEY, CDR2 SVGAGI. The CDR3 totals 16 residues. J gave up 8 bases and V 0 bases, and 12 bases lay outside the gene matches. CDR3 in DNA: TGTGCCAGCAGTTACTCGGTCGGCAGGGGACAGCCCGAAGCTTTCTTT. Residues: CASSYSVGRGQPEAFF.

This clonotype was counted at least ten times. This sequence joins TRBV6-7 and TRBJ1-1; D not resolved. TRBV6-7 is annotated as an ORF whose role is uncertain. This CDR3 comprises 14 residues. Between the trimmed V and J ends, which lost 0 bases and 5 bases, there was a span of 10 bases. The CDR3 loop reads CASSYSPMWTEAFF. CDR3 nucleotides: TGTGCCAGCAGTTACTCTCCTATGTGGACTGAAGCTTTCTTT.

This clonotype was picked up many times. An end of the junction differs from the germline gene, which may be a read error. The chain is built from TRBV6-1 and TRBJ1-6; 8 bases agree with TRBD1. Germline-derived CDR1 and CDR2 are MNHNS and SASEGT. There are 13 residues in the CDR3. In DNA, the CDR3 is TGTGCCAGCAGTGAGGGTGCTAGACAGGGGATGGTCTTT. Residues: CASSEGARQGMVF.

Ten or more counts support this clonotype. CDR3 sequence: CSARKTSGGYNEQFF. For the CDR3, the DNA is TGCAGCGCACGAAAGACTAGCGGGGGGTACAATGAGCAGTTCTTC. The chain recombines TRBV29-1 with TRBJ2-1; TRBD2 matches 13 bases. The CDR3 has 15 amino acids. The ends lost 7 bases at V and 4 bases at J; junction bases unmatched: 7. Germline CDR1 SQVTM, CDR2 ANQGSEA.

This clonotype appeared many times. The chain carries TRBV5-1 and TRBJ1-1; unclear D gene. The CDR3 contains 14 residues. Germline CDR1 reads SGHRS; CDR2 reads YFSETQ. Trimming left V 1 base short and J 3 bases short, with 10 bases between. For the CDR3, the DNA is TGCGCCAGCAGCTTGATTCGTGGAGACACTGAAGCTTTCTTT. This encodes CASSLIRGDTEAFF.

The chain carries TRBV19 and TRBJ1-1; TRBD1 agrees at 9 bases. Germline V CDR1 and CDR2: LNHDA, SQIVND (reference sequence). The CDR3 has 15 residues. Trimming at V came to 7 bases and at J to 1 base, leaving 7 bases not matched to a gene. CDR3 DNA: TGTGCCAGTATGTGGACAGGGGACGGGAACACTGAAGCTTTCTTT. Amino acid sequence: CASMWTGDGNTEAFF.

There are many counts of this clonotype. This chain joins TRBV9 and TRBJ2-2; D call uncertain. Trimming pared 0 bases from V and 3 bases from J, leaving 6 bases between. CDR1 is SGDLS and CDR2 is YYNGEE in the germline V gene. This CDR3 spans 14 amino acids. The CDR3 DNA sequence: TGTGCCAGCAGCGTAGTGGTAGACACCGGGGAGCTGTTTTTT. Translating it yields CASSVVVDTGELFF.

The chain carries TRBV6-6 and TRBJ1-2, with a possible D match to TRBD1 (5 bases). The CDR3 runs to 13 residues. The germline V gene encodes CDR1 MNHNY and CDR2 SVGAGI (reference sequence). V was cut by 8 bases and J by 4 bases, with 14 bases left in between. CDR3 sequence reads: CASRGDVFYGYTF. The CDR3 bases are TGTGCCAGCCGGGGGGACGTATTCTATGGCTACACCTTC.

This clonotype appeared many times. This sequence joins TRBV29-1 and TRBJ2-1; D may match TRBD1 or TRBD2 (5 bases each). The CDR3 spans 12 residues. Trimming pared 8 bases from V and 9 bases from J, leaving 17 bases between. Germline V gives CDR1 SQVTM, CDR2 ANQGSEA. Here the CDR3 reads CSIRDGPSEQFF. The CDR3 nucleotides are TGCAGCATCCGGGACGGTCCAAGTGAGCAGTTCTTC.

This clonotype was counted ten times or more. The chain uses TRBV7-9 and TRBJ2-2, with D maybe TRBD2 (6 bases). The CDR3 length is 15 residues. Germline V lookup: CDR1 SEHNR, CDR2 FQNEAQ (reference sequence). V gave up 5 bases and J gave up 5 bases, with 15 bases separating them. This chain's CDR3 is CASSAANGGTGELFF. The DNA for the CDR3 is TGTGCCAGCAGCGCAGCGAATGGGGGGACCGGGGAGCTGTTTTTT.

Many counts were recorded for this clonotype. The gene calls are TRBV5-1 and TRBJ1-2; TRBD1 matches 8 bases. The CDR3 has 15 residues. The V segment lost 7 bases and the J segment 6 bases; nucleotides outside the gene matches: 14. From germline, CDR1 is SGHRS and CDR2 YFSETQ. This CDR3 is CASRQGTGTGDGYTF. CDR3 nucleotide sequence: TGCGCCAGCCGACAGGGGACCGGGACAGGTGATGGCTACACCTTC.

This clonotype was counted many times. V gene TRBV12-3 or TRBV12-4 combines with J gene TRBJ2-1; D is uncertain. CDR3 length: 17 amino acids. V was shortened by 5 bases and J by 0 bases, with 17 bases between the two germline ends. The CDR3 DNA reads TGTGCCAGCAGTCCTTCCCCGGGCGAGAGCTCCTACAATGAGCAGTTCTTC. Residues: CASSPSPGESSYNEQFF.